The 12 T cell receptor beta chains presented below share a single source sample, sequenced in a study of blood T cells in healthy people across ages (dated by TCRdb to about 2015). Library construction relied on 5' RACE. Sequencer: Illumina HiSeq 2500. The second PCR ran for about 7 to 11 cycles and used a J-beta primer mix along with a sample-barcoded 5' primer. The public reads were reanalyzed by TCRdb: fastp trimming at Q25, MiXCR alignment, in-frame beta chains only. Rows with one shared CDR3 protein collapse into an entry with the most common genes and DNA. Present in this sample are just under 750,000 distinct CDR3 sequences, 22% of which were seen just once. Under 25% of the sample is taken by the ten largest. The sequencing input was blood. The receptors come from a man between 70 and 80 years old in good health.

As to this clonotype: In this CDR3 the conserved last residue, phenylalanine or tryptophan, is missing, so a read error is likely. The chain uses TRBV6-6 and TRBJ1-2, with D tentatively TRBD1 (6 bases). Per germline, CDR1 MNHNY and CDR2 SVGAGI (reference sequence). The CDR3 is 14 residues long. The V end was cut by 6 bases, the J end by 4 bases, with 15 bases between. The DNA of the CDR3 is TGTGCCAGCAGCCTCGGGGGGGGCTTCTATGGCTACACCCTC. This gives the protein CASSLGGGFYGYTL.

In this sample, this clonotype turned up a few times. Written as DNA, the CDR3 is TGCAGTTCTCCTCAGGGCCGAGGGACTGAAGCTTTCTTT. Translation: CSSPQGRGTEAFF. J is TRBJ1-1 and V is TRBV20-1; TRBD1 might be the D (5 bases). Looked up from germline, CDR1 is DFQATT and CDR2 is SNEGSKA (reference sequence). Trimming cost V 8 bases and J 5 bases, with 18 bases left between them. The CDR3 is 13 amino acids.

The genes are TRBV24-1 and TRBJ2-2; TRBD2 agrees at 7 bases. The germline V gene encodes CDR1 KGHDR and CDR2 SFDVKD. With V trimmed by 4 bases and J by 3 bases, 4 bases remained unmatched. The CDR3 loop spans 15 amino acids. The CDR3: CATSDRTRDTGELFF. The CDR3 DNA reads TGTGCCACCAGTGACAGGACTAGGGACACCGGGGAGCTGTTTTTT.

This clonotype has more than one count but fewer than ten. The chain carries TRBV12-3 or TRBV12-4 and TRBJ1-6; D uncertain. CDR3 length equals 13 residues. V lost 5 bases to trimming and J lost 7 bases, with 9 bases between them. CDR3 residues: CASSGDHNSPLHF. CDR3 nucleotide sequence: TGTGCCAGCAGTGGGGATCACAATTCACCCCTCCACTTT.

This chain uses TRBV5-6 with TRBJ2-5; D unresolved. The CDR3 extends over 13 amino acids. V lost 3 bases and J 0 bases, leaving 6 bases between the germline ends. Germline CDR1 is SGHDT and CDR2 is YYEEEE. The CDR3 DNA sequence: TGTGCCAGCAGCTCGAACCACCAAGAGACCCAGTACTTC. Encoded protein: CASSSNHQETQYF.

J is TRBJ1-2 and V is TRBV5-8, with D uncertain. The germline gives CDR1 SGHTS, CDR2 YDEGEE. The CDR3 contains 15 residues. V was trimmed by 4 bases and J by 2 bases, leaving 15 bases between them. DNA for the CDR3: TGTGCCAGCAGCGTGGCGGGGAGCGGGAACTATGGCTACACCTTC. Translation gives CASSVAGSGNYGYTF.

The rearrangement links TRBV12-3 or TRBV12-4 to TRBJ2-3; possible D gene TRBD2, 6 bases. The CDR3 runs 16 residues. Trimming removed 3 bases from V and 0 bases from J, with 13 bases in between. CDR3 nucleotide sequence: TGTGCCAGCAGTTTTGTCGGGGGATCTAGCACAGATACGCAGTATTTT. This gives the protein CASSFVGGSSTDTQYF.

This sequence joins TRBV21-1 and TRBJ1-5. TRBV21-1 is listed as a pseudogene. The CDR3 is 15 residues long. DNA for the CDR3: TGTGCCAGCAGCAAAGCGGTTTACAGCAATCAGCCCCAGCATTTT. Translation gives CASSKAVYSNQPQHF.

The chain recombines TRBV7-9 with TRBJ1-2; the D is unclear. CDR3 length: 13 amino acids. Germline loops: CDR1 SEHNR, CDR2 FQNEAQ (reference sequence). With 7 bases removed from V and 6 bases from J, the gap between germline ends came to 15 bases. The CDR3 DNA is TGTGCCAGCACCCGCACATTAGGTCATGGCTACACCTTC. Its protein is CASTRTLGHGYTF.

This clonotype appeared a few times. The rearrangement links TRBV7-9 to TRBJ1-1; D gene uncertain. The ends were cut back, 5 bases at V and 3 bases at J, with 10 bases in the middle. Germline loops: CDR1 SEHNR, CDR2 FQNEAQ (reference sequence). CDR3 length equals 13 residues. The CDR3 protein is CASSPDMDTEAFF. The CDR3 DNA sequence: TGTGCCAGCAGCCCTGACATGGACACTGAAGCTTTCTTT.

This clonotype appeared a few times. The J gene is TRBJ1-1, the V gene TRBV5-1, with 7 bases aligning to TRBD1. The length of the CDR3 is 14 residues. Germline CDR1 is SGHRS and CDR2 is YFSETQ. The ends lost 1 base at V and 3 bases at J; junction bases unmatched: 3. CDR3 DNA: TGCGCCAGCAGCTTGCCGGGACAGTACACTGAAGCTTTCTTT. Its protein product is CASSLPGQYTEAFF.

V gene TRBV4-3 combines with J gene TRBJ1-2; 8 bases are a match to TRBD1. CDR3 length: 14 residues. V lost 1 base, J lost 4 bases, and 2 bases stayed unmatched. The germline gives CDR1 LGHNA, CDR2 YSLEER. The CDR3 reads CASSQAGGTYGYTF. The CDR3, as DNA: TGCGCCAGCAGCCAAGCAGGGGGCACCTATGGCTACACCTTC.